The 23 T cell receptor beta chains listed next were all sequenced from one sample in a study of shared clonotypes between healthy human individuals. Here immunoSEQ multiplex PCR was the method, and the copy in TCRdb shows in-frame clones only, minus some. This sample has some 2,000,000 clones, with approximately 94% found just once. Naive CD8 cells lacked CD45RO, underwent positive selection for CCR7 and left out terminally differentiated effector memory CD45RA+ cells. Sequencing was carried out using naive CD8+ T cells sorted from blood. The source of these receptors is a man aged 18-30 years in good health.

The chain carries TRBV2 and TRBJ2-7, with D perhaps given as TRBD1 or TRBD2 (5 bases each). The V and J ends lost 5 bases and 6 bases respectively, with 14 bases between them. CDR3 length: 13 amino acids. Germline CDR1 reads SNHLY; CDR2 reads FYNNEI. CDR3 nucleotide sequence: TGTGCCAGCAGTTGGGACGGCGAAGGCGAGCAGTACTTC. Translation: CASSWDGEGEQYF.

CDR3 loop: CASSPHGLTVEQYF. The CDR3 nucleotides are TGTGCCAGCAGTCCCCACGGTCTTACGGTCGAGCAGTACTTC. V usage is TRBV28 and J usage is TRBJ2-7, with unresolved D. V lost 5 bases, J lost 6 bases, and 17 bases lay in between. CDR3 length: 14 residues. The germline V gene encodes CDR1 MDHEN and CDR2 SYDVKM.

Points on this clone: The sample contains more than one DNA sequence encoding this CDR3. The V and J genes are TRBV7-2 and TRBJ2-5; 16 bases match TRBD2. V shed 3 bases, J shed 4 bases, and the junction held 5 bases outside the gene matches. The CDR3 covers 17 residues. Germline assignment: CDR1 SGHTA and CDR2 FQGNSA. CDR3 residues: CASSLGLAGGPGETQYF. The DNA for the CDR3 is TGTGCCAGCAGCTTGGGACTAGCGGGGGGGCCCGGAGAGACCCAGTACTTC.

This chain links TRBV7-9 with TRBJ2-5, with D perhaps assigned TRBD1 or TRBD2 (5 bases each). Looked up from germline, CDR1 is SEHNR and CDR2 is FQNEAQ (reference sequence). The V end lost 4 bases, the J end lost 4 bases, and 7 bases lay between the germline ends. This CDR3 contains 12 residues. The CDR3 coding sequence is TGTGCCAGCAGCTGGGACGGAGAGACCCAGTACTTC. This codes for CASSWDGETQYF.

V is TRBV19 and J is TRBJ1-1, with unresolved D. This CDR3 spans 14 amino acids. The germline V and J ends were trimmed by 3 bases and 4 bases, with 12 bases remaining between them. The germline V gene encodes CDR1 LNHDA and CDR2 SQIVND (reference sequence). The CDR3 is CASSMEDRSTEAFF. The CDR3 nucleotides are TGTGCCAGTAGTATGGAGGATAGGAGCACTGAAGCTTTCTTT.

V gene TRBV7-9 combines with J gene TRBJ2-2; 8 bases are shared with TRBD2. V shed 5 bases and J 4 bases; nucleotides not matched to a gene: 9. This CDR3 has 16 residues. Germline CDR1 is SEHNR and CDR2 is FQNEAQ (reference sequence). This CDR3 reads CASSPPGGPGTGELFF. The DNA of the CDR3 is TGTGCCAGCAGCCCCCCGGGGGGGCCGGGCACCGGGGAGCTGTTTTTT.

This clone showed up just once. The chain recombines TRBV30 with TRBJ2-6; D remains unclear. The germline gives CDR1 GTSNPN, CDR2 SVGIG (reference sequence). There are 16 residues in the CDR3. Between the trimmed V and J ends, which lost 0 bases and 2 bases, there was a span of 11 bases. CDR3 protein: CAWSVGPGPGANVLTF. The CDR3 DNA reads as TGTGCCTGGAGTGTAGGGCCGGGCCCTGGGGCCAACGTCCTGACTTTC.

The V gene is TRBV7-9, the J gene TRBJ1-2, with TRBD1 matching over 10 bases. The CDR3 totals 16 residues. V shed 5 bases and J 6 bases; nucleotides not matched to a gene: 12. CDR1 SEHNR and CDR2 FQNEAQ come from the germline V gene (reference sequence). The CDR3 is CASSPQDRGPVDGYTF. CDR3 bases: TGTGCCAGCAGCCCGCAAGACAGGGGGCCTGTGGATGGCTACACCTTC.

The chain uses TRBV30 and TRBJ1-1, with D hard to call. Germline V CDR1 and CDR2: GTSNPN, SVGIG (reference sequence). This CDR3 contains 12 residues. Trimming took 2 bases from V and 6 from J, leaving 10 bases between them. The CDR3 region has the DNA TGTGCCTGGAGTCTACCGTTGTCTGAAGCTTTCTTT. It specifies CAWSLPLSEAFF.

This clone was counted a single time. The rearrangement joins TRBV7-6 to TRBJ2-1; TRBD2 aligns across 9 bases. Germline CDR1 is SGHVS and CDR2 is FNYEAQ. V was pared by 2 bases and J by 8 bases, with 16 bases of the junction left unmatched. There are 18 residues in the CDR3. The CDR3 loop is CASSLTLPEGLAFDEQFF. The CDR3, as DNA: TGTGCCAGCAGCTTAACCCTTCCCGAGGGACTAGCATTCGATGAGCAGTTCTTC.

Regarding this clone: At the DNA level, this CDR3 is encoded by other sequences in the same sample as well. CDR3 bases: TGTGCCAGCAGTTTACCAGGGGGCGCAAACACCGGGGAGCTGTTTTTT. Its protein product is CASSLPGGANTGELFF. J is TRBJ2-2 and V is TRBV28; 8 bases agree with TRBD1. Germline V gene data show CDR1 as MDHEN and CDR2 as SYDVKM. V shed 2 bases, J shed 2 bases, and the junction held 4 bases outside the gene matches. CDR3 size: 16 residues.

The chain has TRBV6-1 and TRBJ1-1, with 8 bases aligning to TRBD1. The CDR3 is 14 amino acids. Germline CDR1 reads MNHNS; CDR2 reads SASEGT. Trimming removed 6 bases from V and 3 bases from J; junction bases left unmatched: 6. CDR3 sequence reads: CASRPDRVDTEAFF. In DNA, the CDR3 is TGTGCCAGCAGACCGGACAGGGTAGACACTGAAGCTTTCTTT.

The V gene is TRBV13, the J gene TRBJ1-1; no clear D. The CDR3 has 16 residues. V was pared by 0 bases and J by 5 bases, with 16 bases between. Germline V gene sequence: CDR1 PRHDT, CDR2 FYEKMQ (reference sequence). CDR3 DNA sequence: TGTGCCAGCAGCTTAGGGCTTGGCGGGGTAAATACTGAAGCTTTCTTT. Protein sequence: CASSLGLGGVNTEAFF.

The rearrangement links TRBV5-1 to TRBJ2-7; the D is unclear. The CDR3 has 13 amino acids. Between the trimmed V and J ends, which lost 3 bases and 3 bases, there was a span of 10 bases. The germline CDR1 and CDR2 sequences are SGHRS and YFSETQ. CDR3 nucleotides: TGCGCCAGCAGCTCAGCCCCAGGCTACGAGCAGTACTTC. Protein: CASSSAPGYEQYF.

This sequence joins TRBV27 and TRBJ2-2; TRBD2 matches 9 bases. Per the germline V gene, CDR1 is MNHEY and CDR2 is SMNVEV (reference sequence). The CDR3 is 15 residues long. After removal of 3 bases from V and 6 bases from J, the junction contained 5 bases not matched to a gene. The CDR3 DNA follows: TGTGCCAGCAGTTTCGGCGGGGGGGCCTCCGGGGAGCTGTTTTTT. As protein: CASSFGGGASGELFF.

CDR3 amino acids: CASSVVEGTGHGGYTF. CDR3 coding DNA: TGTGCCAGCAGCGTAGTAGAAGGGACCGGACATGGGGGCTACACCTTC. V usage is TRBV9 and J usage is TRBJ1-2; possibly TRBD1 for D (5 bases). Deletions cut 0 bases from V and 8 bases from J, with 20 bases between. The V gene's germline CDR1 is SGDLS and CDR2 YYNGEE. This CDR3 is 16 amino acids long.

The chain couples TRBV2 to TRBJ2-2; 9 bases are a match to TRBD2. The CDR3 contains 16 residues. With V trimmed by 1 base and J by 6 bases, 6 bases remained unmatched. From germline, CDR1 is SNHLY and CDR2 FYNNEI. The chain's CDR3 is CASSEEAGGTSGELFF. DNA of the CDR3: TGTGCCAGCAGTGAAGAAGCGGGAGGTACTTCCGGGGAGCTGTTTTTT. The full variable domain, with the rest looked up from reference TRBV2 and TRBJ2-2, is EPEVTQTPSHQVTQMGQEVILRCVPISNHLYFYWYRQILGQKVEFLVSFYNNEISEKSEIFDDQFSVERPDGSNFTLKIRSTKLEDSAMYFCASSEEAGGTSGELFFGEGSRLTVL.

For the CDR3, the DNA is TGTGCCAGCAGCTGGACAGGGGACGAGCAGTACTTC. It yields the protein CASSWTGDEQYF. The chain combines TRBV7-8 with TRBJ2-7; TRBD1 matches at 9 bases. There are 12 residues in the CDR3. Germline V gene lookup returns CDR1 SGHVS and CDR2 FQNEAQ. V lost 4 bases, J lost 5 bases, and 0 bases stayed unmatched.

The chain has TRBV27 and TRBJ2-2; D unresolved. V was shortened by 4 bases and J by 6 bases, with 15 bases between the two germline ends. The CDR3 spans 15 residues. Germline V gives CDR1 MNHEY, CDR2 SMNVEV (reference sequence). The CDR3 DNA reads as TGTGCCAGCAGTTACAATTCCGGGCCCCCCGGGGAGCTGTTTTTT. Its translation is CASSYNSGPPGELFF.

The rearrangement uses TRBV7-9 and TRBJ2-1; D not resolved. The germline V gene encodes CDR1 SEHNR and CDR2 FQNEAQ (reference sequence). Trimming removed 1 base at V and 8 bases at J, with 9 bases between. The CDR3 loop spans 13 amino acids. DNA for the CDR3: TGTGCCAGCAGCTTAGTTGTTATTGATGAGCAGTTCTTC. Its protein is CASSLVVIDEQFF.

The J gene is TRBJ1-3, the V gene TRBV13, with 11 bases fitting TRBD1. V lost 5 bases to trimming and J lost 3 bases; unmatched junction nucleotides: 12. Germline values: CDR1 PRHDT, CDR2 FYEKMQ (reference sequence). This CDR3 region has 18 residues. CDR3 loop: CASSPLGTGGLSGNTIYF. The CDR3, as DNA: TGTGCCAGCAGCCCCTTGGGGACAGGGGGGCTTAGTGGAAACACCATATATTTT. The variable domain in full, completed from reference TRBV13 and TRBJ1-3, reads AAGVIQSPRHLIKEKRETATLKCYPIPRHDTVYWYQQGPGQDPQFLISFYEKMQSDKGSIPDRFSAQQFSDYHSELNMSSLELGDSALYFCASSPLGTGGLSGNTIYFGEGSWLTVV.

The rearrangement joins TRBV7-2 to TRBJ1-5, with a possible D match to TRBD1 (6 bases). The germline CDR1 and CDR2 sequences are SGHTA and FQGNSA. V dropped 0 bases and J dropped 4 bases, with 10 bases sitting between them. The CDR3 loop spans 15 amino acids. In DNA form, the CDR3 reads TGTGCCAGCAGCTTAGCGCCAGACAGGAATCAGCCCCAGCATTTT. Translated, it gives CASSLAPDRNQPQHF.

This chain links TRBV6-5 with TRBJ2-4, with a possible D match to TRBD2 (6 bases). Germline-derived CDR1 and CDR2 are MNHEY and SVGAGI. V gave up 4 bases and J gave up 9 bases, with 19 bases separating them. This CDR3 has 15 amino acids. The CDR3 region has the DNA TGTGCCAGCAGTTTACTGACTAGTGGAGGTGGCATTCAGTACTTC. This gives the protein CASSLLTSGGGIQYF.